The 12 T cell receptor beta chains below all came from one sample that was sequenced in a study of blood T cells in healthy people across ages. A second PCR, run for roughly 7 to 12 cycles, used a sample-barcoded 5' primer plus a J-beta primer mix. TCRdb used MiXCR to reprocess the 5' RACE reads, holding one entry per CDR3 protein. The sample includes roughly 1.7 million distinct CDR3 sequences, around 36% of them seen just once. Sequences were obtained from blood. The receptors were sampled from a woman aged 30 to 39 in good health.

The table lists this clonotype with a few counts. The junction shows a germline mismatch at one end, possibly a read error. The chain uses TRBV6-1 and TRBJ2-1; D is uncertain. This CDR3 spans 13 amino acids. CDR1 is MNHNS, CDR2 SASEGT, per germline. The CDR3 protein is CASSEGQTNEQFF. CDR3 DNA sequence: TGTGCCAGCAGCGAAGGGCAGACCAATGAGCAGTTCTTC.

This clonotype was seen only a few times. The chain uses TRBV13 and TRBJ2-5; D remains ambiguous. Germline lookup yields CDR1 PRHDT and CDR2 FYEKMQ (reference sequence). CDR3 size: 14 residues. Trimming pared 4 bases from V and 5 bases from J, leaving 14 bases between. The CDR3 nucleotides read TGTGCCAGCAGCTCGAGACTGATGGCGGAGACCCAGTACTTC. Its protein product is CASSSRLMAETQYF.

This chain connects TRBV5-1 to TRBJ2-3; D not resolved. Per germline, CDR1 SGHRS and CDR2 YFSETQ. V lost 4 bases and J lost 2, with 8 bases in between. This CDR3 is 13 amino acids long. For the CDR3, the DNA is TGCGCCAGCAGCCACCTAAACACAGATACGCAGTATTTT. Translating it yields CASSHLNTDTQYF.

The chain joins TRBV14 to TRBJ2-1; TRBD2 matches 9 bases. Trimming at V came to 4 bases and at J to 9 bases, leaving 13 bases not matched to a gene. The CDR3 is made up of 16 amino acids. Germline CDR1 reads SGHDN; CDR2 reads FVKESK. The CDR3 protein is CASSPISTSGRSEQFF. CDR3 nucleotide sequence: TGTGCCAGCAGCCCAATATCAACCAGCGGGAGGAGTGAGCAGTTCTTC.

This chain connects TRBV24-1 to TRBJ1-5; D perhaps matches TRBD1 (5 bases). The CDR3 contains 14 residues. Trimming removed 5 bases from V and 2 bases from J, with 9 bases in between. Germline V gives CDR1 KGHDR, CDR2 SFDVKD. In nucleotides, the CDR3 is TGTGCCACCAGTGTCGGAGGGGGCAATCAGCCCCAGCATTTT. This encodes CATSVGGGNQPQHF.

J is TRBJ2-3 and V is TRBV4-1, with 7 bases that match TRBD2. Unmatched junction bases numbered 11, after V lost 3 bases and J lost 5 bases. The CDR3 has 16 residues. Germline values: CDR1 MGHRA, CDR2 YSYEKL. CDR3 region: CASSQISGGVGDTQYF. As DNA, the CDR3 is TGCGCCAGCAGCCAGATTTCTGGGGGGGTTGGAGATACGCAGTATTTT.

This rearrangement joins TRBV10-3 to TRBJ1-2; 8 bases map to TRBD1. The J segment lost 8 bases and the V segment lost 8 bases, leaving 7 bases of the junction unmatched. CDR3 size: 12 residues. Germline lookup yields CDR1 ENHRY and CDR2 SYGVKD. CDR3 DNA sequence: TGTGCCATCGGGCCCGGGACAGGAGGCTACACCTTC. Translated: CAIGPGTGGYTF.

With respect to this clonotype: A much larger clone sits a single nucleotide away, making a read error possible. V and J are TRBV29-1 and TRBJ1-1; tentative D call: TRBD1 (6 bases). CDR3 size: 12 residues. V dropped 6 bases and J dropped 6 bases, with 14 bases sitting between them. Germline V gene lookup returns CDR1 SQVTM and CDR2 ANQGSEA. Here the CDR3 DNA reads TGCAGCGTATCCAGGGGAAGGGCTGAAGCTTTCTTT. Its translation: CSVSRGRAEAFF.

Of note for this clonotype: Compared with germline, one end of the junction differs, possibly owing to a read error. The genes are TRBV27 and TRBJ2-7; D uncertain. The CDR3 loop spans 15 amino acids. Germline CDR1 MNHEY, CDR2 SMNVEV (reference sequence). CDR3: CASSLSGVATYKQYF. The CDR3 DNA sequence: TGTGCCAGCAGTTTATCCGGCGTAGCTACCTACAAGCAGTACTTC.

The CDR3 loop is CSASRQASRRPQDEQFF. For the CDR3, the DNA is TGCAGTGCTTCCAGACAGGCTAGCAGGAGACCGCAGGATGAGCAGTTCTTC. J is TRBJ2-1 and V is TRBV20-1, with D possibly TRBD1 on 6 matching bases. The CDR3 length is 17 residues. Germline loops: CDR1 DFQATT, CDR2 SNEGSKA (reference sequence). Deletions cut 5 bases from V and 8 bases from J, with 28 bases between.

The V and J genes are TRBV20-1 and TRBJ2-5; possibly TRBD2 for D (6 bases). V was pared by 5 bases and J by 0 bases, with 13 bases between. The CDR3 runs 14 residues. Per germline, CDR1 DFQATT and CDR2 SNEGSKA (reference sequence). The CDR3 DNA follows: TGCAGTGCTCCCGCTAGCGAGGACCAAGAGACCCAGTACTTC. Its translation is CSAPASEDQETQYF.

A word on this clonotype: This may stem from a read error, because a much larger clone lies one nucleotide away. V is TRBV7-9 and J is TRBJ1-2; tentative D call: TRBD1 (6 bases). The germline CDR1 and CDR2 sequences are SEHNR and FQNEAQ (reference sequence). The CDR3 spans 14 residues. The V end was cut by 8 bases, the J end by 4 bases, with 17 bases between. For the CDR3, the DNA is TGTGCCAGCTCCTCATTTACAGGGAGCTATGGCTACACCTTC. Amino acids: CASSSFTGSYGYTF.